This T cell receptor beta chain emerged from a study of cytomegalovirus exposure and HLA in healthy donors. Study-wide context: Earlier, roughly 120 million unique TCR beta sequences were recovered from roughly 180 million T cells by an analysis.

Overall study results and limits: No immune exposure information besides CMV serostatus was available. What was likely a sequencing artifact was a cluster of highly shared sequence variants. For cytomegalovirus status, the classifier reportedly gave diagnoses with high specificity and sensitivity.

About this clone: What it binds is unknown.

PCR was performed using 60 Vbeta and 13 Jbeta primers. Assay: immunoSEQ multiplex PCR; the TCRdb copy retains only in-frame clones and omits some. The sample shows approximately 80,000 clones, around 72% of them seen only once. The sequence was obtained from a middle-aged woman in good health and CMV-seropositive. Specimen: PBMCs.

The CDR3 nucleotides are TGTGCCAGCAGGTCCGATACGGGTACCAACAATGAGCAGTTCTTC. Protein: CASRSDTGTNNEQFF. J is TRBJ2-1 and V is TRBV6-5, with D unclear. The CDR3 has 15 amino acids. Trimming shortened V by 6 bases and J by 5 bases, and 17 bases separated the two germline ends. Germline V gene sequence: CDR1 MNHEY, CDR2 SVGAGI.